The rows below give T cell receptor beta chains drawn from one sample of a study of shared clonotypes between healthy human individuals. Using immunoSEQ multiplex PCR, the repertoire was profiled, and TCRdb retains in-frame clones only, with some absent. The data contain about 1.1 million clones, around three quarters of them singletons. Sequenced material: memory CD4+ T cells from PBMCs. The receptors stem from a man between 18 and 29 years old in good health. Some clones in this sample may be carry-over from other donors' samples. CDR3s include the opening cysteine and the closing phenylalanine or tryptophan. The order of the fields is J gene, clone size, V gene, D gene, CDR3 protein, CDR3 DNA. A D gene is named only where the DNA matches it firmly. Size is stated for part of the rows, as once, few or many counts, or as a class when the clone is expanded.

J gene: TRBJ1-1; clone size: few; V gene: TRBV28; D gene: TRBD1; CDR3 protein: CASRTGGTASTEAFF; CDR3 DNA: TGTGCCAGCAGGACAGGCGGGACAGCCTCCACTGAAGCTTTCTTT
J gene: TRBJ2-1; clone size: -; V gene: TRBV27; D gene: -; CDR3 protein: CASSLSPAYGGEQFF; CDR3 DNA: TGTGCCAGCAGTTTATCTCCGGCTTACGGTGGTGAGCAGTTCTTC
J gene: TRBJ2-7; clone size: -; V gene: TRBV9; D gene: -; CDR3 protein: CASSVGDLGSYEQYF; CDR3 DNA: TGTGCCAGCAGCGTGGGGGACTTGGGATCCTACGAGCAGTACTTC
J gene: TRBJ1-5; clone size: -; V gene: TRBV5-8; D gene: -; CDR3 protein: CASSLLLRQVVRQPQHF; CDR3 DNA: TGTGCCAGCAGCTTGTTATTGAGACAGGTCGTACGTCAGCCCCAGCATTTT
J gene: TRBJ1-5; clone size: -; V gene: TRBV18; D gene: -; CDR3 protein: CASTGRGANQPQHF; CDR3 DNA: TGTGCCAGCACCGGTAGGGGGGCCAATCAGCCCCAGCATTTT
J gene: TRBJ2-7; clone size: -; V gene: TRBV27; D gene: -; CDR3 protein: CASSLEQGSYEQYF; CDR3 DNA: TGTGCCAGCAGTTTGGAACAGGGCTCCTACGAGCAGTACTTC
J gene: TRBJ2-3; clone size: once; V gene: TRBV7-2; D gene: TRBD1; CDR3 protein: CASSYRDRGTDTQYF; CDR3 DNA: TGTGCCAGCAGCTACCGGGACAGGGGAACAGATACGCAGTATTTT
J gene: TRBJ1-1; clone size: few; V gene: TRBV5-1; D gene: -; CDR3 protein: CASSVQLMNTEAFF; CDR3 DNA: TGCGCCAGCAGCGTCCAGCTCATGAACACTGAAGCTTTCTTT
J gene: TRBJ1-5; clone size: -; V gene: TRBV7-9; D gene: -; CDR3 protein: CASSLGRDDQPQHF; CDR3 DNA: TGTGCCAGCAGCTTAGGGCGGGACGATCAGCCCCAGCATTTT
J gene: TRBJ1-5; clone size: few; V gene: TRBV6-5; D gene: -; CDR3 protein: CASRANNQPQHF; CDR3 DNA: TGTGCCAGCAGGGCCAACAATCAGCCCCAGCATTTT
J gene: TRBJ1-2; clone size: -; V gene: TRBV2; D gene: -; CDR3 protein: CASSAPRAGDYGYTF; CDR3 DNA: TGTGCCAGCAGTGCGCCCCGGGCCGGTGACTATGGCTACACCTTC
J gene: TRBJ2-5; clone size: -; V gene: TRBV5-4; D gene: -; CDR3 protein: CASSSRGGEETQYF; CDR3 DNA: TGTGCCAGCAGCTCCCGAGGGGGAGAAGAGACCCAGTACTTC
J gene: TRBJ2-4; clone size: once; V gene: TRBV5-1; D gene: -; CDR3 protein: CASSLGAVITEAKNIQYF; CDR3 DNA: TGCGCCAGCAGCTTGGGTGCAGTAATTACCGAGGCCAAAAACATTCAGTACTTC
J gene: TRBJ2-5; clone size: -; V gene: TRBV9; D gene: TRBD2; CDR3 protein: CASSPRLAGGRYETQYF; CDR3 DNA: TGTGCCAGCAGCCCTCGACTAGCGGGAGGAAGATACGAGACCCAGTACTTC
J gene: TRBJ1-2; clone size: -; V gene: TRBV28; D gene: -; CDR3 protein: CASSLISVYGYTF; CDR3 DNA: TGTGCCAGCAGTTTAATTTCAGTCTATGGCTACACCTTC
J gene: TRBJ2-7; clone size: -; V gene: TRBV7-2; D gene: -; CDR3 protein: CASSLVRRYEQYF; CDR3 DNA: TGTGCCAGCAGCTTAGTTCGCCGTTACGAGCAGTACTTC
J gene: TRBJ2-5; clone size: -; V gene: TRBV4-1; D gene: -; CDR3 protein: CASSQDRSYPAETQYF; CDR3 DNA: TGCGCCAGCAGCCAAGATCGTTCCTATCCGGCAGAGACCCAGTACTTC
J gene: TRBJ2-1; clone size: -; V gene: TRBV18; D gene: TRBD1; CDR3 protein: CASSPDRNEQFF; CDR3 DNA: TGTGCCAGCTCACCGGACAGGAATGAGCAGTTCTTC
J gene: TRBJ2-2; clone size: -; V gene: TRBV6-5; D gene: -; CDR3 protein: CASSTGVGELFF; CDR3 DNA: TGTGCCAGCAGTACGGGTGTCGGGGAGCTGTTTTTT
J gene: TRBJ1-5; clone size: -; V gene: TRBV19; D gene: -; CDR3 protein: CASSSYRQPNQPQHF; CDR3 DNA: TGTGCCAGTAGTAGCTACCGACAGCCTAATCAGCCCCAGCATTTT
J gene: TRBJ2-3; clone size: -; V gene: TRBV27; D gene: -; CDR3 protein: CASTRRDTQYF; CDR3 DNA: TGTGCCAGCACCAGGCGGGATACGCAGTATTTT
J gene: TRBJ2-7; clone size: -; V gene: TRBV5-4; D gene: TRBD1; CDR3 protein: CASSQGQTYEQYF; CDR3 DNA: TGTGCCAGCAGCCAGGGACAGACCTACGAGCAGTACTTC
J gene: TRBJ1-2; clone size: -; V gene: TRBV5-1; D gene: -; CDR3 protein: CASSPATLNYGYTF; CDR3 DNA: TGCGCCAGCAGTCCGGCCACCCTTAACTATGGCTACACCTTC
J gene: TRBJ2-3; clone size: -; V gene: TRBV7-2; D gene: -; CDR3 protein: CASSPRTAFTDTQYF; CDR3 DNA: TGTGCCAGCAGCCCGCGGACAGCCTTCACAGATACGCAGTATTTT
J gene: TRBJ1-4; clone size: -; V gene: TRBV25-1; D gene: -; CDR3 protein: CASSEYRGTNEKLFF; CDR3 DNA: TGTGCCAGCAGTGAATATAGAGGGACTAATGAAAAACTGTTTTTT
J gene: TRBJ2-1; clone size: -; V gene: TRBV9; D gene: -; CDR3 protein: CASSRGGNSYNEQFF; CDR3 DNA: TGTGCCAGCAGTCGAGGGGGGAACTCCTACAATGAGCAGTTCTTC
J gene: TRBJ2-7; clone size: -; V gene: TRBV6-1; D gene: -; CDR3 protein: CAATRGDTYEQYF; CDR3 DNA: TGTGCCGCCACGAGGGGGGACACCTACGAGCAGTACTTC
J gene: TRBJ2-1; clone size: -; V gene: TRBV7-6; D gene: TRBD1; CDR3 protein: CASSPQGNFLNEQFF; CDR3 DNA: TGTGCCAGCAGCCCACAGGGGAATTTTCTCAATGAGCAGTTCTTC
J gene: TRBJ2-3; clone size: -; V gene: TRBV5-1; D gene: TRBD2; CDR3 protein: CASSLGRESDTQYF; CDR3 DNA: TGCGCCAGCAGCTTGGGGCGGGAGTCAGATACGCAGTATTTT
J gene: TRBJ1-4; clone size: -; V gene: TRBV4-2; D gene: -; CDR3 protein: CASSFLNEKLFF; CDR3 DNA: TGTGCCAGCAGCTTTTTGAATGAAAAACTGTTTTTT
J gene: TRBJ2-7; clone size: -; V gene: TRBV7-8; D gene: -; CDR3 protein: CASSLVLASDEQYF; CDR3 DNA: TGTGCCAGCAGCTTAGTGTTGGCGTCAGACGAGCAGTACTTC
J gene: TRBJ1-2; clone size: -; V gene: TRBV6-5; D gene: -; CDR3 protein: CASSQGNGYTF; CDR3 DNA: TGTGCCAGCAGTCAGGGGAATGGCTACACCTTC
J gene: TRBJ1-2; clone size: -; V gene: TRBV7-9; D gene: TRBD1; CDR3 protein: CASSYGDRGHGYTF; CDR3 DNA: TGTGCCAGCAGCTATGGGGACAGGGGGCATGGCTACACCTTC